What follows are 16 T cell receptor beta chains derived from one specimen sequenced in a study of PD-L1 blockade in urothelial cancer. Sequencing was performed with immunoSEQ multiplex PCR; in TCRdb, only in-frame clones are kept and a portion is missing. The sample holds around 66,000 clones; around nine tenths are singletons and the top ten take approximately 11%. Time point here: peripheral blood 6 weeks after treatment start. The sequences come from PBMCs, collected around atezolizumab (anti-PD-L1) treatment. The receptors were gathered from a man aged 55-75 years with urothelial cancer.

The chain joins TRBV30 to TRBJ1-3; 7 positions agree with TRBD1. CDR1 is GTSNPN and CDR2 is SVGIG in the germline V gene (reference sequence). The CDR3 length is 13 residues. The V and J ends lost 4 bases and 2 bases, in that order; junction bases with no gene match: 2. As DNA, the CDR3 is TGTGCCTGGACAGGGGGTCCTGGAAACACCATATATTTT. It translates to CAWTGGPGNTIYF.

The chain uses TRBV14 and TRBJ2-7; the match to TRBD1 covers 8 bases. The CDR3 totals 15 residues. Germline V gene data show CDR1 as SGHDN and CDR2 as FVKESK. The V gene end was trimmed by 3 bases and the J gene end by 4 bases; junction bases not matched to a gene: 8. CDR3 sequence (DNA): TGTGCCAGCAGCCAGAGACAGGGGTGGGGTTACGAGCAGTACTTC. Its translation: CASSQRQGWGYEQYF.

This clone has only a few counts. The rearrangement links TRBV2 to TRBJ1-3; D gene uncertain. Trimming left V 6 bases short and J 0 bases short, with 3 bases between. The CDR3 covers 12 residues. The germline V gene encodes CDR1 SNHLY and CDR2 FYNNEI. The CDR3 DNA reads TGTGCCAGCAGCTACTCTGGAAACACCATATATTTT. This sequence encodes CASSYSGNTIYF.

DNA for the CDR3: TGTGCCAGCTCGAACGGACAGGCGCATCAGCCCCAGCATTTT. This translates into CASSNGQAHQPQHF. V usage is TRBV18 and J usage is TRBJ1-5; 7 bases are a match to TRBD1. CDR1 is KGHSH, CDR2 LQKENI, per germline. This CDR3 comprises 14 residues. After removal of 6 bases from V and 5 bases from J, the junction contained 7 bases not matched to a gene.

The rearrangement uses TRBV7-8 and TRBJ1-5, with 7 nucleotides matching TRBD1. The trim removed 5 bases at V and 4 bases at J, leaving 11 bases unmatched. CDR1 and CDR2 from the germline V gene are SGHVS and FQNEAQ. The CDR3 runs 16 residues. The CDR3 DNA sequence: TGTGCCAGCAGCCCCGAGATCGGGACAGCTAATCAGCCCCAGCATTTT. It encodes CASSPEIGTANQPQHF.

This chain uses TRBV7-6 with TRBJ1-4, with TRBD1 identical over 9 bases. J was trimmed by 14 bases and V by 5 bases; bases with no gene match: 3. CDR3 length: 11 amino acids. In germline, CDR1 is SGHVS, CDR2 FNYEAQ. CDR3 loop: CASSQGQGLFF. As DNA, the CDR3 is TGTGCCAGCAGCCAGGGACAGGGTCTGTTTTTT.

This chain joins TRBV19 and TRBJ1-2, with 9 bases fitting TRBD1. The CDR3 extends over 14 amino acids. Germline CDR1 is LNHDA and CDR2 is SQIVND (reference sequence). With V trimmed by 6 bases and J by 2 bases, 4 bases remained unmatched. CDR3 bases: TGTGCCAGTAGCCGGGACAGGGAGAACTATGGCTACACCTTC. As protein: CASSRDRENYGYTF.

The chain couples TRBV5-6 to TRBJ1-4; D perhaps matches TRBD1 (5 bases). CDR1 SGHDT and CDR2 YYEEEE come from the germline V gene. The V end lost 2 bases, the J end lost 0 bases, and 8 bases lay between the germline ends. The CDR3 loop spans 15 amino acids. The DNA of the CDR3 is TGTGCCAGCAGCTTTTGGGGGGCAACTAATGAAAAACTGTTTTTT. This gives the protein CASSFWGATNEKLFF.

This rearrangement joins TRBV5-6 to TRBJ2-7, with unresolved D. The CDR3 runs 17 residues. Trimming stripped 5 bases from V and 4 bases from J, with 25 bases between. Per the germline V gene, CDR1 is SGHDT and CDR2 is YYEEEE. The CDR3 DNA reads TGTGCCAGCAGTTACAGCCCTCGAATGGCTTTAGAGTACGAGCAGTACTTC. As protein: CASSYSPRMALEYEQYF.

The chain employs TRBV19 and TRBJ2-2; tentative D call: TRBD1 (5 bases). Trimming shortened V by 4 bases and J by 5 bases, and 8 bases separated the two germline ends. The germline V gene encodes CDR1 LNHDA and CDR2 SQIVND (reference sequence). The length of the CDR3 is 13 residues. The CDR3 bases are TGTGCCAGTAGTACCTCAGGGACCGGGGAGCTGTTTTTT. Protein: CASSTSGTGELFF.

The V call is TRBV5-1, the J call TRBJ2-6; D ambiguous. Germline values: CDR1 SGHRS, CDR2 YFSETQ. V shed 0 bases and J shed 8 bases, with 15 bases lying between them. This CDR3 region has 16 residues. CDR3: CASSLGPGSSTNVLTF. The CDR3 coding sequence is TGCGCCAGCAGCTTGGGGCCAGGATCATCGACCAACGTCCTGACTTTC. The whole variable domain, remainder taken from reference TRBV5-1 and TRBJ2-6, is KAGVTQTPRYLIKTRGQQVTLSCSPISGHRSVSWYQQTPGQGLQFLFEYFSETQRNKGNFPGRFSGRQFSNSRSEMNVSTLELGDSALYLCASSLGPGSSTNVLTFGAGSRLTVL.

Here the CDR3 reads CASSKEMLGGNNEQFF. For the CDR3, the DNA is TGTGCCAGCAGCAAAGAGATGTTAGGAGGAAACAATGAGCAGTTCTTC. The chain joins TRBV11-1 to TRBJ2-1; a possible D gene is TRBD2 (5 bases). The CDR3 is 16 residues long. V was cut by 5 bases and J by 5 bases, with 19 bases left in between. CDR1 is SGHAT, CDR2 FQDESV, per germline (reference sequence).

This clone was observed a handful of times. The chain couples TRBV7-2 to TRBJ1-1, with 7 bases fitting TRBD1. V shed 4 bases and J 1 base; nucleotides not matched to a gene: 3. Per the germline V gene, CDR1 is SGHTA and CDR2 is FQGNSA. The CDR3 consists of 14 residues. CDR3 in DNA: TGTGCCAGCAGCTATCAGGGGGGGAACACTGAAGCTTTCTTT. It specifies CASSYQGGNTEAFF.

The chain employs TRBV5-6 and TRBJ2-4; 8 bases agree with TRBD1. The CDR3 is made up of 16 amino acids. The germline V gene has CDR1 SGHDT and CDR2 YYEEEE. Trimming took 4 bases from V and 7 from J; bases not matched to a gene: 13. In DNA form, the CDR3 reads TGTGCCAGCAGCCCTCGGGACAGGAGACCCTGGAACATTCAGTACTTC. Translation gives CASSPRDRRPWNIQYF.

V gene TRBV7-2 combines with J gene TRBJ2-7; 9 bases map to TRBD1. CDR3 length: 15 residues. Germline CDR1 and CDR2: SGHTA and FQGNSA. The V gene end was trimmed by 2 bases and the J gene end by 2 bases; junction bases not matched to a gene: 4. The CDR3 coding sequence is TGTGCCAGCAGCTTAAGGGGGACAGGGACCTACGAGCAGTACTTC. This gives the protein CASSLRGTGTYEQYF.

The V gene is TRBV4-2, the J gene TRBJ1-1; unclear D gene. CDR1 LGHNA and CDR2 YNFKEQ come from the germline V gene. V shed 3 bases and J shed 0 bases, with 17 bases lying between them. The CDR3 has 17 amino acids. The CDR3 DNA reads TGTGCCAGCAGCCAGGATGTGGAGAGACGGATGAACACTGAAGCTTTCTTT. This translates into CASSQDVERRMNTEAFF.